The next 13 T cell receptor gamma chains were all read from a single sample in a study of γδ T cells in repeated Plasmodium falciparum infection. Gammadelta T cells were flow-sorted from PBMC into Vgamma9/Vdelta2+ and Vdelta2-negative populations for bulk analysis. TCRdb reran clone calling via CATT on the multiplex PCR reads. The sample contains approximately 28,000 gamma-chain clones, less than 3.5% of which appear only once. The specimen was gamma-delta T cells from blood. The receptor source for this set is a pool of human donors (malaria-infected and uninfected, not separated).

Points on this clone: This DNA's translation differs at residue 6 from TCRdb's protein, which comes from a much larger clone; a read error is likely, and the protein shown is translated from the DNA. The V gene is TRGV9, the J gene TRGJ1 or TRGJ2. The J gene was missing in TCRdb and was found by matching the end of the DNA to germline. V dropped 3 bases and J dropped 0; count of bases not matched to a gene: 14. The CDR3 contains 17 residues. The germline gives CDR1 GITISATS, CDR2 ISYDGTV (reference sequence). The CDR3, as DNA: TGTGCCTTGTGGGAGCTTCCGATGTCTGAGAATTATTATAAGAAACTCTTT. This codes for CALWELPMSENYYKKLF.

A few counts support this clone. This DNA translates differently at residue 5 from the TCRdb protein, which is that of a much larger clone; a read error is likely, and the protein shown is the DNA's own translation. The CDR3 coding sequence is TGTGCCTTGTGGGGGATCACAACAACGGAGTTGGGCAAAAAAATCAAGGTATTT. It specifies CALWGITTTELGKKIKVF. The chain joins TRGV9 to TRGJP. The J gene, not given by TCRdb, was assigned here from a germline match of the nucleotide sequence. Germline-derived CDR1 and CDR2 are GITISATS and ISYDGTV (reference sequence). The length of the CDR3 is 18 residues. Trimming cost V 5 bases and J 7 bases; bases outside gene matches: 14.

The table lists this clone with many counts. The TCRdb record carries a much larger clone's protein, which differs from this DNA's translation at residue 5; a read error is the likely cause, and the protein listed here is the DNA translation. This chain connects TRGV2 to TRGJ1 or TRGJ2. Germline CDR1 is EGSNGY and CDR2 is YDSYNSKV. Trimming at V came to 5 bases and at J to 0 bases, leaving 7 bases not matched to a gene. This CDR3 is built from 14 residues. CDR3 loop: CATWGVRNYYKKLF. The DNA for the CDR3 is TGTGCCACCTGGGGCGTCCGGAATTATTATAAGAAACTCTTT.

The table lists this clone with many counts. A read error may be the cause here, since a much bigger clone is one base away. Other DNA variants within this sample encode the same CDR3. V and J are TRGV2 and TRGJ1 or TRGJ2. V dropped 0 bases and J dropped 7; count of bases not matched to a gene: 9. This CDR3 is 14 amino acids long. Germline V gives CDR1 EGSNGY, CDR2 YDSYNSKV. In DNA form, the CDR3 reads TGTGCCACCTGGGACGGGCCTCGGAACTATAAGAAACTCTTT. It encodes CATWDGPRNYKKLF.

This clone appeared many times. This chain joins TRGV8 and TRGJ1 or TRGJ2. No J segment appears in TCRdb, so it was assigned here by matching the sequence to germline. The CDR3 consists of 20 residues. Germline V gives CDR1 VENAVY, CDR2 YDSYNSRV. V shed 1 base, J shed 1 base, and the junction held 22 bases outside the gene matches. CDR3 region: CATWDSPPHHIHPNYYKKLF. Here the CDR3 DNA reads TGTGCCACCTGGGATAGTCCCCCACACCATATCCACCCAAATTATTATAAGAAACTCTTT.

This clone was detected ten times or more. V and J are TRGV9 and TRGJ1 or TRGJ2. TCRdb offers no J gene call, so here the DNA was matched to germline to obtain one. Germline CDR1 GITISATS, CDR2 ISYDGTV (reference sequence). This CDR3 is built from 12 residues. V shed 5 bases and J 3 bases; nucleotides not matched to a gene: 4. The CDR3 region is CALWVLYYKKLF. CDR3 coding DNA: TGTGCCTTGTGGGTCCTTTATTATAAGAAACTCTTT.

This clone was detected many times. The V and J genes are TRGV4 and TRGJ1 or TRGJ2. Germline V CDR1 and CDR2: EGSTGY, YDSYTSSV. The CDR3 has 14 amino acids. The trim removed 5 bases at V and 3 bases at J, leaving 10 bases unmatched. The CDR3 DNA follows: TGTGCCACCTGGGGGGACCAGGGTTATTATAAGAAACTCTTT. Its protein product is CATWGDQGYYKKLF.

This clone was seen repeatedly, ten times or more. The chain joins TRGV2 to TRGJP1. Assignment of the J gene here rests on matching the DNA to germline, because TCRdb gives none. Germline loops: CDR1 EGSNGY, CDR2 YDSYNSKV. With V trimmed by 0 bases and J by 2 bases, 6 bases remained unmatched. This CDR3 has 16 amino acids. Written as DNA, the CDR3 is TGTGCCACCTGGGACGGGGAACGGACCACTGGTTGGTTCAAGATATTT. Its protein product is CATWDGERTTGWFKIF.

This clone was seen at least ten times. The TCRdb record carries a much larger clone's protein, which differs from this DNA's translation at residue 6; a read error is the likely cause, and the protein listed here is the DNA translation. The CDR3 bases are TGTGCCTTGTGGGAGGCGACGGATTATAAGAAACTCTTT. Translated: CALWEATDYKKLF. The chain couples TRGV9 to TRGJ1 or TRGJ2. This CDR3 has 13 amino acids. V lost 2 bases to trimming and J lost 5 bases; unmatched junction nucleotides: 6. The germline gives CDR1 GITISATS, CDR2 ISYDGTV (reference sequence).

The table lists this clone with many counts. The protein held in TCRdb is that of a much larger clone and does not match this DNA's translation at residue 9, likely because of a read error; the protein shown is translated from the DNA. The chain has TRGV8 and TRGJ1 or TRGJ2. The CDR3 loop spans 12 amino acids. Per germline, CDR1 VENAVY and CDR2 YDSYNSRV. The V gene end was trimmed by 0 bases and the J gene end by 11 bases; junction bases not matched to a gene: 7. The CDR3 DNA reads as TGTGCCACCTGGGATAGGCCGTGGGAGAAACTCTTT. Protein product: CATWDRPWEKLF.

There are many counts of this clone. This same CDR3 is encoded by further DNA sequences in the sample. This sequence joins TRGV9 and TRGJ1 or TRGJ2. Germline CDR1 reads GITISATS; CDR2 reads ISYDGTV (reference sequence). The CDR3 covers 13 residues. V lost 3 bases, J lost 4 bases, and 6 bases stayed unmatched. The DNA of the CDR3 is TGTGCCTTGTGGGAGCCACTATATTATAAGAAACTCTTT. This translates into CALWEPLYYKKLF.

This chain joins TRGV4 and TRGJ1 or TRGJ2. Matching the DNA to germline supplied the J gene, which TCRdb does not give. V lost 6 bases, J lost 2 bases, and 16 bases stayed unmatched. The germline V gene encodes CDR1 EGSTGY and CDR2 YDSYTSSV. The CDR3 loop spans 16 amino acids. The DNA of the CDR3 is TGTGCCACCTGGAAGGGCGCCCCTCATTATTATTATAAGAAACTCTTT. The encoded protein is CATWKGAPHYYYKKLF.

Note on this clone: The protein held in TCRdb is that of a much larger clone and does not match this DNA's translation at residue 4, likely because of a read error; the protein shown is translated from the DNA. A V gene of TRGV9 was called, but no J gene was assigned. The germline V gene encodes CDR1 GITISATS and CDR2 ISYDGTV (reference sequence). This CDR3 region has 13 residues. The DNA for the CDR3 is TGTGCCTTGCGGGAGGTGCCGCCCGCGATTGGGCTCTTT. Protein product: CALREVPPAIGLF.